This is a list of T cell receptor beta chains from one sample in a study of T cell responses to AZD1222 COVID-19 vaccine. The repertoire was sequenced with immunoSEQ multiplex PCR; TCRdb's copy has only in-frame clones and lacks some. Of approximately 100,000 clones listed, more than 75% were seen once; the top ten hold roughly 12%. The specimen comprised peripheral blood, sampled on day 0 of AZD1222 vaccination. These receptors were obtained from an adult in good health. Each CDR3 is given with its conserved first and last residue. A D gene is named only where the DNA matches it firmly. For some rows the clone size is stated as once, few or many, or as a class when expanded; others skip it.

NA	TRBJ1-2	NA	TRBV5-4	TGTGCCAGCAGCGGGGGGGGATCGAACTATGGCTACACCTTC	CASSGGGSNYGYTF
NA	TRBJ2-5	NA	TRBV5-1	TGCGCCAGCAGCTTTCAAGGGCGACAGGAGACCCAGTACTTC	CASSFQGRQETQYF
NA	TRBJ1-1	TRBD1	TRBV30	TGTGCCTGGACCCAACAGGGGGGCACTGAAGCTTTCTTT	CAWTQQGGTEAFF
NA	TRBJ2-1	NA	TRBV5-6	TGTGCCAGCAGCTTGAGGAAATACGAGCAGTTCTTC	CASSLRKYEQFF
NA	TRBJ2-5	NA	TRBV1	TGCACCAGCAGCCAAGTTATGGCTAGCGGGAGCCAGAAGACCCAGTACTTC	CTSSQVMASGSQKTQYF
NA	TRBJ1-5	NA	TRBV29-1	TGCAGCGTCGAGGACCACGAGGGGCAGCCCCAGCATTTT	CSVEDHEGQPQHF
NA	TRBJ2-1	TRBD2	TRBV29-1	TGCAGCGGGGGGACTAGCGGTCCCACGGCGGCCAATGAGCAGTTCTTC	CSGGTSGPTAANEQFF
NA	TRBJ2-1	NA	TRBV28	TGTGCCAGCAGACGCGTCGGCGCCTCCTCCTACAATGAGCAGTTCTTC	CASRRVGASSYNEQFF
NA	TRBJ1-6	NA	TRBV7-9	TGTGCCAGCAGCCGTTCAGACAATTCACCCCTCCACTTT	CASSRSDNSPLHF
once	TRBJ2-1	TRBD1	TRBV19	TGTGCCAGTAGTCCTCGGGACAGGGGCTACAATGAGCAGTTCTTC	CASSPRDRGYNEQFF
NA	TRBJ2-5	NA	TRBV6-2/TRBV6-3	TGTGCCAGCAGTACTAGACTCCAAGAGACCCAGTACTTC	CASSTRLQETQYF
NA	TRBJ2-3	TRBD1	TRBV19	TGTGCCAGAAGACAGGGGAATCATAGGACAGATACGCAGTATTTT	CARRQGNHRTDTQYF
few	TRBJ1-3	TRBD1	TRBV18	TGTGCCAGCTCGGCGACAGGGGGATTGAACACCATATATTTT	CASSATGGLNTIYF
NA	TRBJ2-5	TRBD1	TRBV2	TGTGCCAGCAGGAGAACAGGGGGCGAGACCCAGTACTTC	CASRRTGGETQYF
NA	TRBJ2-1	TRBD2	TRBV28	TGTGCCAGCCGGGGAGGGAATGAGCAGTTCTTC	CASRGGNEQFF
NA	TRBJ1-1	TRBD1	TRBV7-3	TGTGCCAGCAGCTCGCGACAGGGGACTGAAGCTTTCTTT	CASSSRQGTEAFF
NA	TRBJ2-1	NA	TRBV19	TGTGCCAGTAGCACCGCCTCTAGCATGTTTCAGTTCTTC	CASSTASSMFQFF
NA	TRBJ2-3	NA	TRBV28	TGTGCCAGCAGTTTTTCGGCAGGGGGGTTAGATACGCAGTATTTT	CASSFSAGGLDTQYF
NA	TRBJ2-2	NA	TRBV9	TGTGCCAGCAGCGTAGGAAGGGTGGGGACCGGGGAGCTGTTTTTT	CASSVGRVGTGELFF
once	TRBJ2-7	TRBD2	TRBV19	TGTGCCAGTAGTACCCTAGCGGGAGTCTACGAGCAGTACTTC	CASSTLAGVYEQYF
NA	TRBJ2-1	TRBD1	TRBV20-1	TGCAGTGCTAGTCGGGACAGGGCGTCCTACAATGAGCAGTTCTTC	CSASRDRASYNEQFF
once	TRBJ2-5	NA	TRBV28	TGTGCCAGCAGTTTCTTGGAGACCCAGTACTTC	CASSFLETQYF
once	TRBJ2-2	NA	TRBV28	TGTGCCAGCAGGACCTCGGGCAACACCGGGGAGCTGTTTTTT	CASRTSGNTGELFF
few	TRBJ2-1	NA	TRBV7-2	TGTGCCAGCAGCCGCTTAAATGAGCAGTTCTTC	CASSRLNEQFF
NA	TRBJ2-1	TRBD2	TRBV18	TGTGCCAGCTCACACCTTAGCGGGAAAGGCTCCTACAATGAGCAGTTCTTC	CASSHLSGKGSYNEQFF
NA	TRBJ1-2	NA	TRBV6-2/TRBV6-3	TGTGCCAGCAGTTACTCCAGGGATGGGGGCTACACCTTC	CASSYSRDGGYTF
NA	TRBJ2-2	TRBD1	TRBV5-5	TGTGCCAGCAGCCCTAAGGACAGGGGAAACACCGGGGAGCTGTTTTTT	CASSPKDRGNTGELFF
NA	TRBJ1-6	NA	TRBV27	TGTGCCAGCAGTTTAGTGCTTGTCGGGTCGGTCTCGCCCCTCCACTTT	CASSLVLVGSVSPLHF
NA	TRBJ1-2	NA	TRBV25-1	TGTGCCAGCAGTGAAAAGGGCAGTTCCTATGGCTACACCTTC	CASSEKGSSYGYTF
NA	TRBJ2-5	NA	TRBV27	TGTGCCAGCAGTTTCCTGACAGCGTACCAAGAGACCCAGTACTTC	CASSFLTAYQETQYF
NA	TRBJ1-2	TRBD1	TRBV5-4	TGTGCCAGCAGCTCTAAGAGACAGGGTGGGATGGGCTACACCTTC	CASSSKRQGGMGYTF
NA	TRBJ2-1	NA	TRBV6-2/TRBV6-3	TGTGCCAGCAGTTACACGAAAGCCGGGACTCAGCAGGTCAATGAGCAGTTCTTC	CASSYTKAGTQQVNEQFF
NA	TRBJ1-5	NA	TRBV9	TGTGCCAGCAGCGTATCAAAGTTCAATCAGCCCCAGCATTTT	CASSVSKFNQPQHF
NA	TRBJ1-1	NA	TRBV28	TGTGCCAGCAGTTTATCAGGGATCGTGGCTGAAGCTTTCTTT	CASSLSGIVAEAFF
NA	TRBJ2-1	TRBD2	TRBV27	TGTGCCAGCAGTTTAATCGCAGCGGGAGAGGGCAATGAGCAGTTCTTC	CASSLIAAGEGNEQFF
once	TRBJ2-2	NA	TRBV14	TGTGCCAGCAGCGCTAACCTGGCCGGGGAGCTGTTTTTT	CASSANLAGELFF
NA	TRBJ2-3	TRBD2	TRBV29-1	TGCAGCGTTGCGAGACTAGCGGGAGAGGATACGCAGTATTTT	CSVARLAGEDTQYF
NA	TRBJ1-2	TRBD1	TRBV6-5	TGTGCCAGCAGTAGAAGGACAGGGGGAGGCTATGGCTACACCTTC	CASSRRTGGGYGYTF
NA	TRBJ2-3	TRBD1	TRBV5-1	TGCGCCAGCAGCTCGACAGGGGGACGCACAGATACGCAGTATTTT	CASSSTGGRTDTQYF
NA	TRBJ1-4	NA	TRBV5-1	TGCGCCAGCAGCTTGGGAAGTGGTGAAAAACTGTTTTTT	CASSLGSGEKLFF
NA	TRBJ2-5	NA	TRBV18	TGTGCCAGCTCACGCGGGACGCTTCGTGTTGAGACCCAGTACTTC	CASSRGTLRVETQYF
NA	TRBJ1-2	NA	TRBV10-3	TGTGCCATCAGTGAGTCGGGGGGGTTTCCCGATGGCTACACCTTC	CAISESGGFPDGYTF
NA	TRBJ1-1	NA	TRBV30	TGTGCCTGGGACAGACCGAACACTGAAGCTTTCTTT	CAWDRPNTEAFF
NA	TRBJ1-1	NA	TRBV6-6	TGTGCCAGCAGTTCACCCCAAATGAACACTGAAGCTTTCTTT	CASSSPQMNTEAFF
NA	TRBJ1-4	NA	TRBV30	TGTGCCTGGAGTGAGACCCGGGAAAAACTGTTTTTT	CAWSETREKLFF
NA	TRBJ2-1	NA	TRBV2	TGTGCCAGCAGTGAGACTAGGGGCCATGAGCAGTTCTTC	CASSETRGHEQFF
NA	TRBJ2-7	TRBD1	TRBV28	TGTGCCAGCAAAATGGACAGGATCCACGAGCAGTACTTC	CASKMDRIHEQYF
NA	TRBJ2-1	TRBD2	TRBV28	TGTGCCAGCATCCAAAGCGGTAGCGGGAGATGGGGTGAGCAGTTCTTC	CASIQSGSGRWGEQFF
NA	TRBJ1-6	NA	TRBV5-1	TGCGCCAGCAGCTTGGACATTCAGGGTCTTGGTTCACCCCTCCACTTT	CASSLDIQGLGSPLHF
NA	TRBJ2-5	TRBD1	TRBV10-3	TGTGCCATCAGCAGGGGGCTTACGGAGACCCAGTACTTC	CAISRGLTETQYF
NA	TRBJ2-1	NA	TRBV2	TGTGCCAGCAGTGACAGAAATGAGCAGTTCTTC	CASSDRNEQFF